Listed below are T cell receptor beta chains from one sample, sequenced in a study of T-cell reconstitution after alpha-beta-depleted transplantation in children. TCRdb redid the calling of the PCR reads with MiXCR, one entry per CDR3 protein. The sample carries about 830,000 distinct CDR3 sequences, less than 20% recorded once. The source was PBMCs, mostly from graft donor cells, collected 360 days after TCRalphabeta/CD19-depleted stem cell transplant. These receptors were obtained from a male patient younger than 18 who had a stem cell transplant for acute lymphoblastic leukemia, so the T cells may come from the graft donor. Each CDR3 is given with its conserved first and last residue. The D gene is left open where the match is weak. Rows give clone size only sometimes, using once, few, many, or a class for an expanded clone.

TRBV2	TRBJ2-2	few	.	CAIAAGSGGSRTGELFF	TGTGCCATCGCAGCAGGGTCTGGGGGGAGTCGGACCGGGGAGCTGTTTTTT
TRBV5-1	TRBJ1-2	many	TRBD1	CASSPGTGYLYGYTF	TGCGCCAGCAGCCCAGGGACAGGGTACCTCTATGGCTACACCTTC
TRBV12-3/TRBV12-4	TRBJ2-3	.	.	CASGFVSVDTQYF	TGTGCCAGCGGTTTTGTCTCCGTGGATACGCAGTATTTT
TRBV6-5	TRBJ2-1	.	.	CASSYSTALAYNNEQFF	TGTGCCAGCAGTTACTCGACTGCCCTAGCGTATAACAATGAGCAGTTCTTC
TRBV29-1	TRBJ2-3	.	.	CSVAVIGGTDTQYF	TGCAGCGTAGCGGTTATCGGAGGGACAGATACGCAGTATTTT
TRBV7-9	TRBJ1-1	.	.	CAIHSGGSNTEAFF	TGTGCCATCCACAGTGGGGGCTCCAACACTGAAGCTTTCTTT
TRBV5-1	TRBJ2-1	.	.	CASSRRGGGYNEQFF	TGCGCCAGCAGCCGGAGGGGGGGGGGCTACAATGAGCAGTTCTTC
TRBV5-1	TRBJ2-1	.	TRBD2	CASSLDISGRIKFF	TGCGCCAGCAGCTTGGATATTAGCGGGAGAATCAAGTTCTTC
TRBV9	TRBJ2-3	many	TRBD2	CASSVDSGRAGTDTQYF	TGTGCCAGCAGCGTAGATAGCGGGAGGGCCGGCACAGATACGCAGTATTTT
TRBV3-1	TRBJ1-1	few	.	CASSPVGGTVWTEAFF	TGTGCCAGCAGCCCTGTGGGGGGCACCGTATGGACTGAAGCTTTCTTT
TRBV6-1	TRBJ2-3	.	.	CASSEATGRGADTQYF	TGTGCCAGCAGTGAAGCAACAGGGCGGGGCGCAGATACGCAGTATTTT
TRBV11-2	TRBJ2-1	few	.	CASSLDGWGAPRYNEQFF	TGTGCCAGCAGCTTAGACGGCTGGGGGGCGCCCCGCTACAATGAGCAGTTCTTC
TRBV29-1	TRBJ1-3	many	.	CSARPGGDATGNTIYF	TGCAGCGCTCGCCCGGGGGGCGATGCTACAGGAAACACCATATATTTT
TRBV2	TRBJ2-2	.	TRBD1	CASRGQDTGELFF	TGTGCCAGCAGGGGACAGGACACCGGGGAGCTGTTTTTT
TRBV12-3/TRBV12-4	TRBJ2-5	many	TRBD2	CASNPSGKETQYF	TGTGCCAGCAATCCTAGCGGAAAAGAGACCCAGTACTTC
TRBV29-1	TRBJ2-3	.	TRBD1	CSAEWQGASGDTQYF	TGCAGCGCCGAGTGGCAGGGGGCATCTGGAGATACGCAGTATTTT
TRBV4-1	TRBJ2-5	.	TRBD1	CASSQMTGGQETQYF	TGCGCCAGCAGCCAGATGACAGGGGGTCAAGAGACCCAGTACTTC
TRBV28	TRBJ2-3	.	.	CASSPFGVSTDTQYF	TGTGCCAGCAGTCCGTTTGGGGTTAGCACAGATACGCAGTATTTT
TRBV7-3	TRBJ1-2	.	.	CASSLWSAAVGYTF	TGTGCCAGCAGCTTATGGTCGGCAGCCGTCGGCTACACCTTC
TRBV5-1	TRBJ1-4	few	TRBD1	CASSPTGTDYEKLFF	TGCGCCAGCAGCCCAACAGGGACAGATTATGAAAAACTGTTTTTT
TRBV6-1	TRBJ2-1	.	TRBD1	CASAGQGSSGSYNEQFF	TGTGCCAGCGCGGGACAGGGTTCCAGCGGGTCCTACAATGAGCAGTTCTTC
TRBV18	TRBJ2-3	.	TRBD1	CASSPAGGKDTQYF	TGTGCCAGCTCGCCGGCAGGGGGCAAAGATACGCAGTATTTT
TRBV5-1	TRBJ1-2	few	.	CASSLAMGNGYTF	TGCGCCAGCAGCTTGGCTATGGGAAATGGCTACACCTTC
TRBV10-3	TRBJ2-3	.	TRBD2	CAISRLAGGSTDTQYF	TGTGCCATCAGCCGGTTAGCGGGAGGGAGCACAGATACGCAGTATTTT
TRBV11-2	TRBJ1-2	few	.	CASSLYLVEGYTF	TGTGCCAGCAGCCTCTACCTTGTAGAGGGCTACACCTTC
TRBV12-3/TRBV12-4	TRBJ2-6	.	.	CATEPWKSGANVLTF	TGTGCCACCGAACCTTGGAAGTCTGGGGCCAACGTCCTGACTTTC
TRBV21-1	TRBJ2-5	.	.	CASRDRDWETQYF	TGTGCCAGCAGAGACAGGGATTGGGAGACCCAGTACTTC
TRBV27	TRBJ2-6	.	.	CASRDGSGANVLTF	TGTGCCAGCAGAGACGGCTCTGGGGCCAACGTCCTGACTTTC
TRBV25-1	TRBJ2-5	once	.	CASGLARGTQYF	TGTGCCAGCGGCCTAGCGCGGGGGACCCAGTACTTC
TRBV29-1	TRBJ1-1	few	.	CSVEISLVEAFF	TGCAGCGTTGAGATCAGTTTGGTCGAAGCTTTCTTT
TRBV28	TRBJ2-3	.	.	CASTPGRTTDTQYF	TGTGCCAGCACCCCAGGGCGGACCACAGATACGCAGTATTTT
TRBV12-3/TRBV12-4	TRBJ2-7	many	.	CASTRSSYEQYF	TGTGCCAGCACTCGGAGCTCCTACGAGCAGTACTTC
TRBV5-6	TRBJ2-5	.	.	CASSLNGAEETQYF	TGTGCCAGCAGCTTAAACGGAGCTGAAGAGACCCAGTACTTC
TRBV7-8	TRBJ2-1	.	.	CASLRGSYNEQFF	TGTGCCAGCCTCCGGGGCTCCTACAATGAGCAGTTCTTC
TRBV15	TRBJ2-5	many	.	CATSRDRLAFQETQYF	TGTGCCACCAGCAGAGATAGGTTGGCGTTCCAAGAGACCCAGTACTTC
TRBV12-3/TRBV12-4	TRBJ2-7	few	.	CASSLHIGGEDEQYF	TGTGCCAGCAGTTTACATATTGGGGGTGAGGACGAGCAGTACTTC
TRBV20-1	TRBJ2-7	.	TRBD2	CSARDFSGRGNSYEQYF	TGCAGTGCTAGAGACTTTAGCGGGAGGGGGAACTCCTACGAGCAGTACTTC
TRBV30	TRBJ2-7	.	TRBD2	CAWSPRGSGRVAYEQYF	TGTGCCTGGAGCCCGAGGGGGAGCGGGAGGGTGGCCTACGAGCAGTACTTC
TRBV5-1	TRBJ2-1	few	.	CASKDGPSGNYNEQFF	TGCGCCAGCAAGGATGGCCCGTCCGGGAACTACAATGAGCAGTTCTTC
TRBV7-8	TRBJ2-2	few	TRBD2	CASRPRLAVGPGELFF	TGTGCCAGCAGACCAAGACTAGCGGTCGGGCCCGGGGAGCTGTTTTTT
TRBV5-1	TRBJ2-1	.	.	CASSLGYPPYNEQFF	TGCGCCAGCAGCTTGGGCTACCCTCCCTACAATGAGCAGTTCTTC
TRBV7-2	TRBJ2-5	.	TRBD2	CASSLRGLAGRRETQYF	TGTGCCAGCAGCTTAAGAGGCCTAGCGGGACGAAGGGAGACCCAGTACTTC
TRBV2	TRBJ1-3	.	TRBD1	CASSQDRVGNTIYF	TGTGCCAGCAGTCAGGACAGGGTTGGAAACACCATATATTTT
TRBV5-5	TRBJ2-5	.	.	CASGGKTQYF	TGTGCCAGCGGGGGGAAGACCCAGTACTTC
TRBV25-1	TRBJ2-2	.	.	CASPRLATGELFF	TGTGCCAGCCCCCGCCTAGCGACGGGGGAGCTGTTTTTT